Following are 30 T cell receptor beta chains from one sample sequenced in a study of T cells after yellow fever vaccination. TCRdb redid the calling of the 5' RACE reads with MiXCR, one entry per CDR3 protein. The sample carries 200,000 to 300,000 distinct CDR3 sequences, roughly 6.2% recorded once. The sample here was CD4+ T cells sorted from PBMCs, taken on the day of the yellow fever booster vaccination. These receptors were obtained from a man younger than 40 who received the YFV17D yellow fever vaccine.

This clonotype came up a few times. CDR3 region: CASSQVVGAGELFF. DNA for the CDR3: TGTGCCAGCAGCCAAGTTGTAGGGGCCGGGGAGCTGTTTTTT. The chain combines TRBV4-2 with TRBJ2-2; weak D call: TRBD1 (5 bases). Trimming took 1 base from V and 6 from J, leaving 9 bases between them. CDR3 size: 14 residues. Looked up from germline, CDR1 is LGHNA and CDR2 is YNFKEQ.

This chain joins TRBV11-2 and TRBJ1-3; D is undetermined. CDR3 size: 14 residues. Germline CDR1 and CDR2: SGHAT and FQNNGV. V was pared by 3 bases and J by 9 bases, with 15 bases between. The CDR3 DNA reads TGTGCCAGCAGCTTTGAACGCTATGGAGGCACCATATATTTT. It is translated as CASSFERYGGTIYF.

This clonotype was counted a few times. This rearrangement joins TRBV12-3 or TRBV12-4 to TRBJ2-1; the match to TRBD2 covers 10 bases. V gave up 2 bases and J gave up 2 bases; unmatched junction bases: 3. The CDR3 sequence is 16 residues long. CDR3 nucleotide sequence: TGTGCCAGCAGTTTAAGAGCGGGAGGGCCCTACAATGAGCAGTTCTTC. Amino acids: CASSLRAGGPYNEQFF.

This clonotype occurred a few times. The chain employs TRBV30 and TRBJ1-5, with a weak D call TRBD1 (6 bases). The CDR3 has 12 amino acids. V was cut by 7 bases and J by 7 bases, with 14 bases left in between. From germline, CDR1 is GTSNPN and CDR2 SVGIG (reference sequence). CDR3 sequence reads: CAYQQGLQPQHF. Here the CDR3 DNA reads TGTGCCTACCAACAGGGTTTGCAGCCCCAGCATTTT.

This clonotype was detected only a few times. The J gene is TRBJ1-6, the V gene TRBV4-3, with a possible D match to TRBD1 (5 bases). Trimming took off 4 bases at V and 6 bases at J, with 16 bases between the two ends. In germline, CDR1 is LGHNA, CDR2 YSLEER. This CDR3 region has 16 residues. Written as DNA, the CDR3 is TGCGCCAGCAGCCTCGTGGGGGGGAATACTAATTCACCCCTCCACTTT. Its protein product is CASSLVGGNTNSPLHF.

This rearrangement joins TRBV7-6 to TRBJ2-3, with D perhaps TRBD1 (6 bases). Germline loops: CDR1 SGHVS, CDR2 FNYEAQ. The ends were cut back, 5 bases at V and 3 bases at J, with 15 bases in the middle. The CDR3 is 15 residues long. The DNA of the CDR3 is TGTGCCAGCAGCCCCCACAGGGTTTTAACAGATACGCAGTATTTT. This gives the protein CASSPHRVLTDTQYF.

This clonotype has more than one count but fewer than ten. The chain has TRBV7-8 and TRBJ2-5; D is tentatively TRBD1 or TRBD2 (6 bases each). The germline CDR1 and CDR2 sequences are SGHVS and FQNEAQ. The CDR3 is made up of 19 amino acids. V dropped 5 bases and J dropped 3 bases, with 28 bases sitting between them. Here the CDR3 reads CASSPGVTILVRGKETQYF. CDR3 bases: TGTGCCAGCAGCCCAGGGGTGACAATATTAGTCCGGGGGAAAGAGACCCAGTACTTC.

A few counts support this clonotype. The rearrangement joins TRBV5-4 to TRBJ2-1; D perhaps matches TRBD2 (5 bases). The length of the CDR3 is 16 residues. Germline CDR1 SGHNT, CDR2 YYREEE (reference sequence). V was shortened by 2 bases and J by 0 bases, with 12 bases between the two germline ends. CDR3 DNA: TGTGCCAGCAGCTTATCCGGGATCAGCTCCTACAATGAGCAGTTCTTC. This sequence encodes CASSLSGISSYNEQFF.

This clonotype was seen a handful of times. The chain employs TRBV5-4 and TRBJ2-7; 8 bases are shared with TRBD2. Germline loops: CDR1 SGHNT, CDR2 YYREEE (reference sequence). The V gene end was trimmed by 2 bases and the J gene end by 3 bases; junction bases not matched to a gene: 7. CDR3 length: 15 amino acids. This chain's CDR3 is CASSFEGLGFYEQYF. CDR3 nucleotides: TGTGCCAGCAGCTTTGAGGGACTAGGATTCTACGAGCAGTACTTC.

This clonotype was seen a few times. CDR3 DNA: TGTGCCAGCAGCGAAAACAGTGCCGGGTTGTGGACCCAGTACTTC. Its translation is CASSENSAGLWTQYF. The chain is built from TRBV7-2 and TRBJ2-5; no clear D. CDR1 is SGHTA and CDR2 is FQGNSA in the germline V gene. V was shortened by 5 bases and J by 7 bases, with 20 bases between the two germline ends. CDR3 length: 15 residues.

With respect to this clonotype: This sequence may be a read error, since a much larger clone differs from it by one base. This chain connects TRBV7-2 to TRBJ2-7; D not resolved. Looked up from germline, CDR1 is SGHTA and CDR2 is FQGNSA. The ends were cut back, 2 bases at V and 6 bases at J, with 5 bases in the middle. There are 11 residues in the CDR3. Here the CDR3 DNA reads TGTACCAGCAGCTTACAGTCCGAGCAGTACTTC. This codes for CTSSLQSEQYF.

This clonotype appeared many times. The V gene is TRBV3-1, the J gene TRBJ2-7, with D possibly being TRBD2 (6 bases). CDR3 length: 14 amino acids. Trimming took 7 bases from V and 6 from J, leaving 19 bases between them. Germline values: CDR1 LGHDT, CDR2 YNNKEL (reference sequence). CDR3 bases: TGTGCCAGCACCGGAGCGGGTCCACGGGGCGAGCAGTACTTC. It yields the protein CASTGAGPRGEQYF.

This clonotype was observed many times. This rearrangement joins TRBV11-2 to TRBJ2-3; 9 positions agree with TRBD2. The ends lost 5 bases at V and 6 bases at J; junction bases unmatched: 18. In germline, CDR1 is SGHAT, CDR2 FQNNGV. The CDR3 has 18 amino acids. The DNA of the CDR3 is TGTGCCAGCAGCCCTAGCCCCATAGCGGGAGTAGGTGTCGATACGCAGTATTTT. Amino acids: CASSPSPIAGVGVDTQYF.

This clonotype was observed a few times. CDR3 nucleotide sequence: TGCAGTGGATGGAGGGGGCGAGGCACCGGGGAGCTGTTTTTT. It codes for CSGWRGRGTGELFF. The V gene is TRBV20-1, the J gene TRBJ2-2; tentative D call: TRBD1 (7 bases). From germline, CDR1 is DFQATT and CDR2 SNEGSKA (reference sequence). The CDR3 extends over 14 amino acids. V lost 7 bases, J lost 4 bases, and 16 bases lay in between.

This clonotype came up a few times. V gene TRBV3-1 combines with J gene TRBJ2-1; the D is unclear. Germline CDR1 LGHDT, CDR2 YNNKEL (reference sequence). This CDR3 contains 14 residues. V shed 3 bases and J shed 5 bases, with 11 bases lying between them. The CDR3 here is CASSQYSRNNEQFF. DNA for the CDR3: TGTGCCAGCAGCCAGTATAGCAGGAACAATGAGCAGTTCTTC.

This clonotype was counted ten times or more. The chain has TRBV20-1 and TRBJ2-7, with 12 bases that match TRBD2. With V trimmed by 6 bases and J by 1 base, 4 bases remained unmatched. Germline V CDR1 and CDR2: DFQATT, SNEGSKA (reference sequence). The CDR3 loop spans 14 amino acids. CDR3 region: CSAKGTSGSYEQYF. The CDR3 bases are TGCAGTGCAAAAGGGACTAGCGGGTCCTACGAGCAGTACTTC.

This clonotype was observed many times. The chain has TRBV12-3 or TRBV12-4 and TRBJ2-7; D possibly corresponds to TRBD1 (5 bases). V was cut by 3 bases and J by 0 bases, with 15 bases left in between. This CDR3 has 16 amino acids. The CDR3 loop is CASSFSPGLSSYEQYF. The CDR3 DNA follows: TGTGCCAGCAGTTTTTCTCCAGGGTTAAGCTCCTACGAGCAGTACTTC.

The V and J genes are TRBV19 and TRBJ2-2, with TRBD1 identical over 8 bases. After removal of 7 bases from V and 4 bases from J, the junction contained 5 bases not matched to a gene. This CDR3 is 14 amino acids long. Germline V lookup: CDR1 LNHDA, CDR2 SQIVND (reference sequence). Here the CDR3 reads CASTGGAGTGELFF. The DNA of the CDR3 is TGTGCCAGTACAGGGGGCGCGGGCACCGGGGAGCTGTTTTTT.

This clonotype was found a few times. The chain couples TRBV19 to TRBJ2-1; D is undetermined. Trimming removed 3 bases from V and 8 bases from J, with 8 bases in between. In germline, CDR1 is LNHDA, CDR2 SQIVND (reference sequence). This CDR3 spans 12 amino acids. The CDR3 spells CASSIIPDEQFF. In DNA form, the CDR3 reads TGTGCCAGTAGTATTATCCCAGATGAGCAGTTCTTC.

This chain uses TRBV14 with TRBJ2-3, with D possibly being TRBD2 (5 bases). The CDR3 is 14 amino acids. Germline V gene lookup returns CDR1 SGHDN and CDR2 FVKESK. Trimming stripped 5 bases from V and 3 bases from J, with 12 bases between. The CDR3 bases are TGTGCCAGCAGCATACTAGGGTGGACAGATACGCAGTATTTT. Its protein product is CASSILGWTDTQYF.

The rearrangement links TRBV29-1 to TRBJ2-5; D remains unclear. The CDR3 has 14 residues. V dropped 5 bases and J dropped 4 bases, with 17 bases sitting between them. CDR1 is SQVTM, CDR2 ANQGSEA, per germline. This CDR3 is CSVFMGSRGETQYF. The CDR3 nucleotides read TGCAGCGTTTTTATGGGCTCCCGCGGAGAGACCCAGTACTTC.

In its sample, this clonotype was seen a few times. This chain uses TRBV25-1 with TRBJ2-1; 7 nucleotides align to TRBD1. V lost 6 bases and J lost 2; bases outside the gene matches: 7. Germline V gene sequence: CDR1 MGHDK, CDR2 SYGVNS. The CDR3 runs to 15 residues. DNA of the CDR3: TGTGCCAGCAGCTCGGACAGGTTCGCCTACAATGAGCAGTTCTTC. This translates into CASSSDRFAYNEQFF.

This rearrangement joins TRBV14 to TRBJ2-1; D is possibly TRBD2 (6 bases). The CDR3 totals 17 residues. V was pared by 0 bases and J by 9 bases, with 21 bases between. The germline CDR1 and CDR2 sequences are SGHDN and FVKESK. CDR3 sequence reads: CASSQDWAAGMGVEQFF. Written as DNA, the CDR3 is TGTGCCAGCAGCCAAGATTGGGCCGCGGGAATGGGGGTTGAGCAGTTCTTC. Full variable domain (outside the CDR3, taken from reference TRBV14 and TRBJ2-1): EAGVTQFPSHSVIEKGQTVTLRCDPISGHDNLYWYRRVMGKEIKFLLHFVKESKQDESGMPNNRFLAERTGGTYSTLKVQPAELEDSGVYFCASSQDWAAGMGVEQFFGPGTRLTVL.

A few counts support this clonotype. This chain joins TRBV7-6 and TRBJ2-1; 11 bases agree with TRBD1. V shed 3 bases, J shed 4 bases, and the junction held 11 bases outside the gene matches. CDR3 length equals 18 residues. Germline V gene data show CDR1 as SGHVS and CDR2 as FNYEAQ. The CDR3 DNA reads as TGTGCCAGCAGCTTGGGGGGACGGGACAGGGGGTCTTACAATGAGCAGTTCTTC. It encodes CASSLGGRDRGSYNEQFF.

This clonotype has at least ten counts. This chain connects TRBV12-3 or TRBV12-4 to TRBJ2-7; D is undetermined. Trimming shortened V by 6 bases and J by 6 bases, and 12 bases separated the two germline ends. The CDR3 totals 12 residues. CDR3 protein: CASSSILREQYF. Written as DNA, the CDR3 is TGTGCCAGCAGCTCCATATTACGCGAGCAGTACTTC.

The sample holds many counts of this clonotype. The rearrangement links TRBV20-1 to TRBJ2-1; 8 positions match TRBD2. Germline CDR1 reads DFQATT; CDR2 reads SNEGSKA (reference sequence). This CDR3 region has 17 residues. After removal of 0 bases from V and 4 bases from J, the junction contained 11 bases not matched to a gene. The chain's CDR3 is CSARDQIAGPSYNEQFF. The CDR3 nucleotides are TGCAGTGCTAGAGATCAGATAGCGGGGCCCTCTTACAATGAGCAGTTCTTC.

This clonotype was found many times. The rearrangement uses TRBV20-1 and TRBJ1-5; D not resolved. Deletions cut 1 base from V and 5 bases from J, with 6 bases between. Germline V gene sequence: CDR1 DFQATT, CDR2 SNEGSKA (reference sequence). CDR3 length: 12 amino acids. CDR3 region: CSARGGHQPQHF. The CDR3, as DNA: TGCAGTGCTAGAGGTGGGCATCAGCCCCAGCATTTT.

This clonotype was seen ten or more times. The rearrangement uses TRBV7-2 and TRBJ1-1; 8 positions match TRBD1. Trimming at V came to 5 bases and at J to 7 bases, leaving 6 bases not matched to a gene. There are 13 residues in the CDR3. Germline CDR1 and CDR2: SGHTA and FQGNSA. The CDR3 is CASSIGTGIEAFF. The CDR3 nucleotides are TGTGCCAGCAGCATTGGGACAGGAATTGAAGCTTTCTTT.

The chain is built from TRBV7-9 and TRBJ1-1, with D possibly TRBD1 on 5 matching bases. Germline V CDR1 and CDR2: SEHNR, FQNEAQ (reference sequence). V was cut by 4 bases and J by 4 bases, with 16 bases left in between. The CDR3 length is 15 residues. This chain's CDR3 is CASSSGDSIGTEAFF. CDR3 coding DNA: TGTGCCAGCAGCTCCGGTGACAGCATTGGCACTGAAGCTTTCTTT. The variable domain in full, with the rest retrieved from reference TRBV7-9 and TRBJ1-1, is DTGVSQNPRHKITKRGQNVTFRCDPISEHNRLYWYRQTLGQGPEFLTYFQNEAQLEKSRLLSDRFSAERPKGSFSTLEIQRTEQGDSAMYLCASSSGDSIGTEAFFGQGTRLTVV.

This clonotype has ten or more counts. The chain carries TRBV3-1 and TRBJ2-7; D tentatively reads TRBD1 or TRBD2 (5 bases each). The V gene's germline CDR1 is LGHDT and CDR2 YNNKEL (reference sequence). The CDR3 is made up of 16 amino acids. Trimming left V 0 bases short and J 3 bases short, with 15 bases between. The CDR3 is CASSQDPTGTNYEQYF. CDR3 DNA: TGTGCCAGCAGCCAAGATCCCACGGGGACCAACTACGAGCAGTACTTC.